This TCR beta chain was sequenced during a study of identical twins. V lost 2 bases to trimming and J lost 1 base; unmatched junction nucleotides: 3. The CDR3 is 16 amino acids. Germline lookup yields CDR1 SGHNT and CDR2 YENEEA. TCRdb recomputed calls from the 5' RACE reads with MiXCR, one row per CDR3 protein. The table has around 530,000 distinct CDR3 sequences, 13% to 15% seen once. This sample was also put to use in a study of yellow fever vaccine responses in identical twins.

The rearrangement links TRBV11-3 to TRBJ2-1; the match to TRBD2 covers 9 bases. Sequenced input: CD4+ T cells sorted from blood. The origin of this receptor is a woman younger than 30 in good health. The CDR3 bases are TGTGCCAGCAGCTTATTACTAGCGGGTTCCTACAATGAGCAGTTCTTC. It codes for CASSLLLAGSYNEQFF. Combining the CDR3 with reference TRBV11-3 and TRBJ2-1 gives the whole variable domain EAGVVQSPRYKIIEKKQPVAFWCNPISGHNTLYWYLQNLGQGPELLIRYENEEAVDDSQLPKDRFSAERLKGVDSTLKIQPAELGDSAVYLCASSLLLAGSYNEQFFGPGTRLTVL.